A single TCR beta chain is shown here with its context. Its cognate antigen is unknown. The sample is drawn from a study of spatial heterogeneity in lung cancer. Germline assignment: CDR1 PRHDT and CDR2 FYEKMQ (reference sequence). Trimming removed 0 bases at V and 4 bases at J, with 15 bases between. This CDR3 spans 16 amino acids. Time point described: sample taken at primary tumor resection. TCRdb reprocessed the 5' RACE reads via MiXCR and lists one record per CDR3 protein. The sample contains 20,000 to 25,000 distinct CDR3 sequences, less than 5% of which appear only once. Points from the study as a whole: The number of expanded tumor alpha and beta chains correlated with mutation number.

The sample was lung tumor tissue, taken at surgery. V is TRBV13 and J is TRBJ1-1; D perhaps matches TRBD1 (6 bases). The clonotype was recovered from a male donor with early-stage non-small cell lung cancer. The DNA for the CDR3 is TGTGCCAGCAGCTTAGGCGCTCCAGGGGAGGGCACTGAAGCTTTCTTT. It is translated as CASSLGAPGEGTEAFF.